These 9 T cell receptor beta chains originate from one sample sequenced in a study of cytomegalovirus exposure and HLA in healthy donors. A multiplex PCR was run with 60 Vbeta primers and 13 Jbeta primers. Libraries were prepared by immunoSEQ multiplex PCR; TCRdb keeps only in-frame clonotypes and omits some of them. The table records roughly 120,000 clones, 75% to 85% of them present only once. Sequenced material: PBMCs. All receptors come from a male donor in good health and CMV-seropositive.

This clone was seen once. The V call is TRBV2, the J call TRBJ1-1; TRBD1 agrees at 10 bases. In germline, CDR1 is SNHLY, CDR2 FYNNEI. The V segment lost 3 bases and the J segment 4 bases; nucleotides outside the gene matches: 8. The CDR3 spans 16 residues. The CDR3 nucleotides read TGTGCCAGCAGTGACTCCCGGGACAGGGGTGCCACTGAAGCTTTCTTT. Encoded protein: CASSDSRDRGATEAFF.

In this sample, this clone turned up a few times. The rearrangement links TRBV5-6 to TRBJ2-7, with 9 nucleotides matching TRBD1. V was clipped by 3 bases and J by 0 bases; unmatched bases: 10. The CDR3 runs to 17 residues. Germline assignment: CDR1 SGHDT and CDR2 YYEEEE. The CDR3 region is CASSSEGQGGSSYEQYF. In DNA form, the CDR3 reads TGTGCCAGCAGCTCAGAGGGACAGGGCGGTTCCTCCTACGAGCAGTACTTC.

The rearrangement links TRBV6-5 to TRBJ2-1; 9 bases are a match to TRBD2. The CDR3 spans 15 residues. CDR1 is MNHEY and CDR2 is SVGAGI in the germline V gene. Germline trimming cut 2 bases from V and 10 bases from J; bases unmatched to any gene: 9. In DNA form, the CDR3 reads TGTGCCAGCAGTTACCCGGTAGCGGGAGTAGGCGAGCAGTTCTTC. Protein product: CASSYPVAGVGEQFF.

J is TRBJ2-5 and V is TRBV6-6; weak D call: TRBD2 (5 bases). The CDR3 contains 12 residues. CDR1 is MNHNY, CDR2 SVGAGI, per germline (reference sequence). V gave up 10 bases and J gave up 4 bases, with 13 bases separating them. Here the CDR3 reads CATCPGGETQYF. DNA for the CDR3: TGTGCCACCTGCCCCGGAGGAGAGACCCAGTACTTC.

This clone was seen a single time. The rearrangement joins TRBV27 to TRBJ2-3, with 10 bases aligning to TRBD2. The CDR3 sequence is 16 residues long. The germline V gene has CDR1 MNHEY and CDR2 SMNVEV (reference sequence). J lost 7 bases, V lost 7 bases, and 14 bases had no gene match. The CDR3 coding sequence is TGTGCCAGCACCCCAAGGGAGGGACTAGCGTTTAATACGCAGTATTTT. Translation gives CASTPREGLAFNTQYF.

J is TRBJ2-5 and V is TRBV7-6, with 9 bases aligning to TRBD2. Germline CDR1 and CDR2: SGHVS and FNYEAQ. The V gene end was trimmed by 2 bases and the J gene end by 3 bases; junction bases not matched to a gene: 19. The CDR3 consists of 20 residues. The CDR3 DNA follows: TGTGCCAGCAGCTTAATCCCACCCACGGGGGTAGCGGGAGTAAAAGAGACCCAGTACTTC. This encodes CASSLIPPTGVAGVKETQYF.

The genes are TRBV5-1 and TRBJ2-3, with D possibly being TRBD2 (6 bases). V gave up 0 bases and J gave up 4 bases, with 18 bases separating them. CDR3 size: 17 residues. CDR1 is SGHRS and CDR2 is YFSETQ in the germline V gene. CDR3 bases: TGCGCCAGCAGCTTGGCGCGGGACTCAAAATGGGCAGATACGCAGTATTTT. This sequence encodes CASSLARDSKWADTQYF.

The chain combines TRBV27 with TRBJ2-1; 8 nucleotides line up with TRBD2. This CDR3 has 15 residues. Germline V gene data show CDR1 as MNHEY and CDR2 as SMNVEV (reference sequence). The trim removed 6 bases at V and 3 bases at J, leaving 7 bases unmatched. The CDR3 DNA sequence: TGTGCCAGCAGCCTGGGACTAGGGGGCTACAATGAGCAGTTCTTC. This translates into CASSLGLGGYNEQFF.

This sequence joins TRBV18 and TRBJ1-1; the D is unclear. The CDR3 is 14 amino acids. The ends were cut back, 2 bases at V and 3 bases at J, with 10 bases in the middle. In germline, CDR1 is KGHSH, CDR2 LQKENI. The CDR3 loop is CASSPAHRDTEAFF. The CDR3 DNA reads as TGTGCCAGCTCACCAGCCCACCGGGACACTGAAGCTTTCTTT. Combining the CDR3 with reference TRBV18 and TRBJ1-1 gives the whole variable domain NAGVMQNPRHLVRRRGQEARLRCSPMKGHSHVYWYRQLPEEGLKFMVYLQKENIIDESGMPKERFSAEFPKEGPSILRIQQVVRGDSAAYFCASSPAHRDTEAFFGQGTRLTVV.